The rows below give T cell receptor beta chains drawn from one sample of a study of blood T cell repertoires in COVID-19. Generated by immunoSEQ multiplex PCR, the TCRdb table keeps only in-frame clones and is missing some. The sample holds over 350,000 clones, 70% to 90% seen once. Sequenced material: PBMCs or T cells enriched from blood (not recorded which). The receptors were sampled from a woman in her twenties or thirties with acute COVID-19. The CDR3 runs from the conserved cysteine through the conserved F or W. The order of the fields is V gene, J gene, CDR3 protein.

v_gene: TRBV29-1; j_gene: TRBJ2-7; CDR3aa: CSVPTGGEQYF
v_gene: TRBV5-8; j_gene: TRBJ2-7; CDR3aa: CASSHHPRSSYEQYF
v_gene: TRBV12-3/TRBV12-4; j_gene: TRBJ1-6; CDR3aa: CASSPTPESPLHF
v_gene: TRBV27; j_gene: TRBJ1-1; CDR3aa: CASSRRDRDHTEAFF
v_gene: TRBV9; j_gene: TRBJ2-1; CDR3aa: CASSLRDGGNEQFF
v_gene: TRBV19; j_gene: TRBJ1-1; CDR3aa: CASKRTVNTEAFF
v_gene: TRBV5-1; j_gene: TRBJ1-2; CDR3aa: CASSLAQGANYGYTF
v_gene: TRBV9; j_gene: TRBJ1-3; CDR3aa: CASSATALGNTIYF
v_gene: TRBV6-6; j_gene: TRBJ1-2; CDR3aa: CASSYERTYRGTF
v_gene: TRBV29-1; j_gene: TRBJ1-5; CDR3aa: CSARGGANNQPQHF
v_gene: TRBV9; j_gene: TRBJ2-7; CDR3aa: CASSVSGTGLPYEQYF
v_gene: TRBV27; j_gene: TRBJ1-3; CDR3aa: CASSPGTAGNTIYF
v_gene: TRBV5-1; j_gene: TRBJ2-7; CDR3aa: CASTRDSLSREEYF
v_gene: TRBV18; j_gene: TRBJ2-5; CDR3aa: CASSPLAGETQYF
v_gene: TRBV5-1; j_gene: TRBJ2-7; CDR3aa: CASSLLGTGANYEQYF
v_gene: TRBV6-1; j_gene: TRBJ2-5; CDR3aa: CASSEGAGGPETQYF
v_gene: TRBV10-3; j_gene: TRBJ1-3; CDR3aa: CAISGVQGPGNTIYF
v_gene: TRBV5-4; j_gene: TRBJ2-7; CDR3aa: CASSYGSGGIYEQYF
v_gene: TRBV19; j_gene: TRBJ1-2; CDR3aa: CASSILGAAYGYTF
v_gene: TRBV2; j_gene: TRBJ1-2; CDR3aa: CASSRQGLDYGYTF